This T cell receptor beta chain was documented in a study of technical replicates of blood from a few donors. Produced via immunoSEQ multiplex PCR; TCRdb's table is partial and in-frame only. Among roughly 80,000 clones listed, 93% were seen once. Looked up from germline, CDR1 is SSHAT and CDR2 is FNYEAQ (reference sequence). This CDR3 is 11 amino acids long. This receptor was identified in a human donor in good health. J is TRBJ2-5 and V is TRBV7-7; 8 nucleotides line up with TRBD1. The specimen sequenced was T cells isolated from PBMCs. CDR3 loop: CAAGGLETQYF. As DNA, the CDR3 is TGTGCTGCAGGGGGCTTGGAGACCCAGTACTTC.